This T cell receptor beta chain was recovered during a study of radiation and T cells in renal cell carcinoma. Trimming took 6 bases from V and 5 from J; bases not matched to a gene: 9. This CDR3 has 14 residues. CDR1 and CDR2 (germline): MNHEY, SVGAGI. Study-level results: Pretreatment tumor biopsies were lacking, so baseline clonotypes are unknown.

Time point given: blood 4 weeks post-SBRT, at nephrectomy. Specified treatment: 15 Gy SBRT to primary tumor, nephrectomy 4 weeks later. Nephrectomy followed 15 Gy stereotactic body radiation by 4 weeks. After SBRT, blood was collected at 2 and 4 weeks, plus baseline. This clone has more than one count but fewer than ten. Its specificity is not known. TCRdb's table, derived via immunoSEQ multiplex PCR, lists solely in-frame clones and lacks some. Of approximately 90,000 clones listed, around four fifths are singletons. V and J are TRBV6-5 and TRBJ1-2, with TRBD1 identical over 7 bases. The sequenced sample was blood, obtained from a patient whose treatment included radiotherapy and nephrectomy. This TCR derives from a man aged 45 to 65 with renal cell carcinoma. The CDR3 DNA is TGTGCCAGCAGGCCAACACAGGGGATTTATGGCTACACCTTC. Its protein is CASRPTQGIYGYTF.